This TCR beta chain was recorded in a study of blood T cell repertoires in COVID-19. Study context: Spain, Italy and the United States supplied samples that represented acute and convalescent COVID-19. The cDNA or gDNA used as material had been derived from T cells, B-cell-depleted T cells, or PBMCs.

In the authors' workflow: From reference gene primer amplification, estimates of nucleated cell counts were derived. Measured with immunoSEQ multiplex PCR; TCRdb has only the in-frame clones, and not every one. V and J calls and clone size are given by that table; D and trimming were obtained from the DNA. Of more than 150,000 clones in the sample, around 80% are singletons; the top ten hold around 2.8%. This CDR3 comprises 14 residues. Germline V gene sequence: CDR1 MNHEY, CDR2 SVGAGI. V was pared by 7 bases and J by 2 bases, with 11 bases between. This clonotype was sampled from a woman aged 80 or older with active or convalescent COVID-19. The rearrangement joins TRBV6-5 to TRBJ2-2; tentative D call: TRBD1 (5 bases). The sequencing sample was made of peripheral blood. CDR3 protein: CASTQWGNTGELFF. In DNA, the CDR3 is TGTGCCAGCACCCAATGGGGCAACACCGGGGAGCTGTTTTTT.